This TCR beta chain was profiled in a study of blood T cell repertoires in COVID-19 (dated by TCRdb to 2020 to 2021). About the study as a whole: Samples from collaborators originated in the United States, Italy and Spain and spanned both the acute and convalescent phases of COVID-19. The prospective study material was composed of cDNA or gDNA derived from T cells, B-cell-depleted T cells, or PBMCs. The dataset comprised deeply sampled blood TCRbeta repertoires from subjects exposed to, actively infected with, or recovered from COVID-19. A freely available public database, intended as a resource for researchers studying the immune response to SARS-CoV-2, is where the repertoires were released. Samples came from the ongoing ImmuneRACE study (first 160 participants) plus 1,254 subjects from 6 global collaborators. Nearly every sample came with metadata listing a de-identified subject ID, COVID-19 status, age in years and sex. HLA class I and class II types, where available, came from metadata supplied by the sample provider rather than from assay-based typing. What the work shows at the level of the full study, not this receptor alone: How much clinical and demographic metadata was included differed by source and by participant, and the metadata was provided uncurated.

For this clone: Its antigen remains undetermined. Per-base quality was not reported, and no clone a single base away is much larger than it.

TCRbeta CDR3 regions were amplified from genomic DNA using the immunoSEQ Assay, a bias-controlled multiplex PCR. The paper's processing steps were these. Within the assay, amplification of reference gene primers was used to estimate how many nucleated cells each sample contained. To quantify the absolute abundance of each unique TCRbeta CDR3 rearrangement, sequence reads were collapsed and filtered. For each sample, productive Simpson clonality was calculated by taking the square root of Simpson's diversity index across productive rearrangements. TCRdb took this table from immuneACCESS and kept in-frame rearrangements with V and J called. Such tables lack part of the clones; where checked against another copy, unresolved V genes explain under half of the gap, and the rest is unexplained. V, J and clone size are those of that table, while D and trimming were read from the DNA. In this sample the table shows about 150,000 clones, over 75% of which occur a single time. The ten largest make up approximately 6.9% of the sample.

In Seattle, one collaborating source enrolled patients while the infection was active and tracked those patients longitudinally over the course of disease. Each collaborating institution followed its own protocols to collect whole blood in K2EDTA tubes. For TCRbeta analysis, collaborators shipped samples in one of three forms: frozen whole blood, isolated PBMCs, or DNA extracted from either of those sample types. Via the germline V gene, CDR1 is SGHVS and CDR2 FQNEAQ. Trimming takes 8 bases off V and 9 bases off J; junction bases not matched to a gene: 13. The cysteine opens and the phenylalanine closes a CDR3 of 15 amino acids. The read is trimmed to its CDR3 DNA, 45 bases read in frame from base 1.

The chain joins TRBV7-8 to TRBJ2-1, with 10 bases matching TRBD1. Sequencing input: peripheral blood. The sequence came from a man at least 80 years old with COVID-19, enrolled during active disease. For the CDR3, the sequence is CASYKGTGVKGEQFF. The nucleotides are TGTGCCAGCTACAAGGGGACAGGGGTGAAGGGTGAGCAGTTCTTC.